The clone carrying this TCR beta chain was counted many times. What it recognizes is unknown. CDR3 length: 14 amino acids. Germline CDR1 reads LNHNV; CDR2 reads YYDKDF (reference sequence). The V and J ends lost 1 base and 8 bases, in that order; junction bases with no gene match: 7. The CDR3 regions of TCR beta were amplified from RNA transcripts. HTBI primers were the set used in a first-round RT-PCR of the TCR CDR3. In TCRdb, the multiplex PCR reads were re-called with MiXCR into one record per CDR3 protein. The data show fewer than 400,000 distinct CDR3 sequences, 15% to 19% seen once. Clinical symptoms, serum thyroxine and TRAb, thyroid ultrasound and orbital computed tomography together formed the diagnostic basis. These data belong to a study of T cells in Graves' hyperthyroidism and ophthalmopathy. Whole-study results and caveats: Onset of ophthalmopathy came a median around 6.2 months after the model predicted it.

This clonotype originated in a woman between 18 and 29 years old with Graves' hyperthyroidism that later progressed to Graves' ophthalmopathy. Sequencing was carried out using blood. J is TRBJ1-1 and V is TRBV15; 7 nucleotides line up with TRBD1. This CDR3 is CATSRGLGDREAFF. CDR3 DNA sequence: TGTGCCACCAGCAGAGGTCTTGGGGACAGAGAAGCTTTCTTT.